This T cell receptor (beta chain) derives from a study of OX40 agonist ivuxolimab in advanced cancers. Study overall: A male proportion of about 80% was recorded, with mean age approximately 64 years and range about 23 to 90. One patient with hepatocellular carcinoma and two with cutaneous melanoma, three in all, had partial responses.

Only in-frame clones appear in the TCRdb table, and some are missing; sequencing was by immunoSEQ multiplex PCR. The sample holds about 64,000 clones; 70% to 90% are singletons and the top ten take 3%. The table lists this clone with a few counts. Its antigen is currently unknown. The CDR3 contains 17 residues. Overall study results and limits: The study observed clonal expansion of CD4+ and CD8+ blood T cells by week 6 at 0.1 to 3.0 mg/kg. Some of the nonresponding patients also showed low levels of normalized T-cell clonal expansion.

The TCR comes from an adult with an advanced solid tumor such as melanoma, head and neck, liver or kidney cancer. Specimen: CD4+ or CD8+ T cells sorted from blood, collected in a trial of the OX40 agonist ivuxolimab. The chain combines TRBV21-1 with TRBJ1-5. TRBV21-1 is labeled a pseudogene. The CDR3: CASSKGPFGGWNQPQHF. DNA for the CDR3: TGTGCCAGCAGCAAAGGTCCCTTCGGGGGCTGGAATCAGCCCCAGCATTTT.